These 20 T cell receptor beta chains came from one sample sequenced in a study of T cell responses to AZD1222 COVID-19 vaccine. Produced via immunoSEQ multiplex PCR; TCRdb's table is partial and in-frame only. The profile shows 95,000 to 150,000 clones, 80% to 90% of them singletons. The sequences come from peripheral blood, collected on day 0 of AZD1222 vaccination. The receptors here all came from an adult in good health.

This chain links TRBV28 with TRBJ2-1; D is unclear. The V gene lost 5 bases and the J gene lost 4 bases, with 6 bases spanning the gap. This CDR3 comprises 12 residues. Per germline, CDR1 MDHEN and CDR2 SYDVKM. CDR3 coding DNA: TGTGCCAGCAGTGGGCTGTACAATGAGCAGTTCTTC. This codes for CASSGLYNEQFF.

The chain links TRBV19 to TRBJ2-1; 11 positions agree with TRBD2. Looked up from germline, CDR1 is LNHDA and CDR2 is SQIVND (reference sequence). CDR3 length: 15 amino acids. V shed 6 bases, J shed 4 bases, and the junction held 5 bases outside the gene matches. DNA for the CDR3: TGTGCCAGTAGGACTAGCGGGACTCGATACAATGAGCAGTTCTTC. This translates into CASRTSGTRYNEQFF.

The chain carries TRBV2 and TRBJ2-7, with unresolved D. Germline CDR1 reads SNHLY; CDR2 reads FYNNEI. This CDR3 comprises 11 residues. Trimming took off 5 bases at V and 7 bases at J, with 9 bases between the two ends. CDR3 sequence reads: CASSPSWEQYF. Written as DNA, the CDR3 is TGTGCCAGCAGTCCGTCTTGGGAGCAGTACTTC.

The chain employs TRBV5-1 and TRBJ2-7; D might be TRBD2 (6 bases). CDR1 is SGHRS and CDR2 is YFSETQ in the germline V gene. This CDR3 comprises 13 residues. The ends were cut back, 2 bases at V and 5 bases at J, with 11 bases in the middle. The CDR3 is CASSFAGGDEQYF. DNA for the CDR3: TGCGCCAGCAGCTTCGCAGGAGGGGACGAGCAGTACTTC.

The chain is built from TRBV12-3 or TRBV12-4 and TRBJ2-3; tentatively, D is TRBD2 (5 bases). The length of the CDR3 is 11 residues. With 2 bases removed from V and 11 bases from J, the gap between germline ends came to 8 bases. The DNA of the CDR3 is TGTGCCAGCAGTTTATCCGAGGGGCAGTATTTT. Protein product: CASSLSEGQYF.

This chain joins TRBV11-2 and TRBJ2-3, with 10 bases fitting TRBD2. The length of the CDR3 is 15 residues. Per germline, CDR1 SGHAT and CDR2 FQNNGV. After removal of 5 bases from V and 4 bases from J, the junction contained 6 bases not matched to a gene. CDR3 loop: CASSRSGRASDTQYF. The CDR3 nucleotides are TGTGCCAGCAGCCGGAGCGGGAGGGCCTCAGATACGCAGTATTTT.

In this sample, this clone turned up once. This chain uses TRBV4-3 with TRBJ1-3; no firm D call. The V and J ends lost 0 bases and 0 bases respectively, with 6 bases between them. This CDR3 comprises 15 residues. Germline V gene lookup returns CDR1 LGHNA and CDR2 YSLEER. The CDR3 DNA reads TGCGCCAGCAGCCAAGATAGGAGCTCTGGAAACACCATATATTTT. Encoded protein: CASSQDRSSGNTIYF.

V usage is TRBV6-5 and J usage is TRBJ2-1; possibly TRBD1 or TRBD2 for D (5 bases each). The CDR3 totals 13 residues. The germline gives CDR1 MNHEY, CDR2 SVGAGI. V lost 7 bases to trimming and J lost 4 bases, with 11 bases between them. The CDR3 region has the DNA TGTGCCAGCATCGGGACCACATACAATGAGCAGTTCTTC. Translated, it gives CASIGTTYNEQFF.

The chain employs TRBV12-3 or TRBV12-4 and TRBJ2-7; D gene unclear. CDR3 length: 12 residues. Trimming cost V 5 bases and J 2 bases, with 7 bases left between them. CDR3 DNA: TGTGCCAGCAGTCTCCACCCCTACGAGCAGTACTTC. This gives the protein CASSLHPYEQYF.

The chain links TRBV4-3 to TRBJ2-7; 7 nucleotides agree with TRBD2. Germline loops: CDR1 LGHNA, CDR2 YSLEER. The junction had 11 bases not matched to a gene; V was cut back by 4 bases and J by 2 bases. This CDR3 region has 16 residues. The CDR3 is CASSLLGGTLTYEQYF. The CDR3 nucleotides are TGCGCCAGCAGCCTCCTCGGGGGGACGCTAACCTACGAGCAGTACTTC.

In this sample, this clone turned up once. The rearrangement uses TRBV6-1 and TRBJ1-6; weak D call: TRBD1 (5 bases). Germline CDR1 reads MNHNS; CDR2 reads SASEGT. V was trimmed by 3 bases and J by 7 bases, leaving 16 bases between them. The CDR3 totals 16 residues. The CDR3 protein is CASSETQGLLNSPLHF. As DNA, the CDR3 is TGTGCCAGCAGTGAGACGCAGGGCCTTTTAAATTCACCCCTCCACTTT.

The CDR3 DNA sequence: TGTGCCAGCAGCTCCGGGACAGGGGTCTACGAGCAGTACTTC. This codes for CASSSGTGVYEQYF. J is TRBJ2-7 and V is TRBV7-9; 10 nucleotides match TRBD1. CDR1 is SEHNR, CDR2 FQNEAQ, per germline (reference sequence). V gave up 4 bases and J gave up 3 bases; unmatched junction bases: 3. CDR3 length equals 14 residues.

This chain connects TRBV28 to TRBJ1-3; D is perhaps TRBD1 (6 bases). Trimming removed 5 bases from V and 1 base from J, with 15 bases in between. CDR1 is MDHEN, CDR2 SYDVKM, per germline. The CDR3 sequence is 16 residues long. CDR3 sequence: CASSGRGLGSGNTIYF. CDR3 nucleotide sequence: TGTGCCAGCAGTGGGCGGGGGCTAGGTTCTGGAAACACCATATATTTT.

The chain combines TRBV30 with TRBJ2-3, with TRBD2 matching over 12 bases. V lost 1 base to trimming and J lost 6 bases; unmatched junction nucleotides: 5. Germline loops: CDR1 GTSNPN, CDR2 SVGIG (reference sequence). This CDR3 is 15 amino acids long. In nucleotides, the CDR3 is TGTGCCTGGAGTGCAGGACTAGCGGGGTCGGATACGCAGTATTTT. This encodes CAWSAGLAGSDTQYF.

CDR3 bases: TGTGCCAGCAGTGACCGCGGGCAGGCAACTAATGAAAAACTGTTTTTT. Protein product: CASSDRGQATNEKLFF. The chain has TRBV6-1 and TRBJ1-4; D unclear. V gave up 3 bases and J gave up 0 bases, with 11 bases separating them. The germline V gene has CDR1 MNHNS and CDR2 SASEGT. The length of the CDR3 is 16 residues.

This chain connects TRBV4-1 to TRBJ2-7; 7 bases match TRBD2. Trimming took 4 bases from V and 2 from J; bases not matched to a gene: 8. From germline, CDR1 is MGHRA and CDR2 YSYEKL. The CDR3 is made up of 15 amino acids. CDR3 DNA: TGCGCCAGCAGCCGCCAAACCGGGACTACCTACGAGCAGTACTTC. It encodes CASSRQTGTTYEQYF.

The chain uses TRBV4-1 and TRBJ2-5, with D perhaps matching TRBD1 (5 bases). The CDR3 spans 13 residues. CDR1 is MGHRA, CDR2 YSYEKL, per germline. V lost 4 bases, J lost 2 bases, and 8 bases lay in between. The CDR3 is CASSLDSQETQYF. CDR3 nucleotide sequence: TGCGCCAGCAGCCTAGACAGTCAAGAGACCCAGTACTTC.

The chain combines TRBV2 with TRBJ2-7; no clear D. The ends were cut back, 6 bases at V and 6 bases at J, with 21 bases in the middle. Germline V CDR1 and CDR2: SNHLY, FYNNEI. There are 15 residues in the CDR3. The CDR3 protein is CASSPTNPGLLEQYF. The CDR3, as DNA: TGTGCCAGCAGCCCAACTAACCCCGGGCTCCTCGAGCAGTACTTC.

The rearrangement uses TRBV27 and TRBJ1-5; 9 nucleotides line up with TRBD1. Losses at the gene ends were 3 bases for V and 4 bases for J; bases not matched to a gene: 10. Germline lookup yields CDR1 MNHEY and CDR2 SMNVEV (reference sequence). The length of the CDR3 is 17 residues. CDR3 sequence reads: CASSLFRDREGNQPQHF. The CDR3 DNA reads as TGTGCCAGCAGTTTGTTCCGGGACAGGGAAGGGAATCAGCCCCAGCATTTT.

The V and J genes are TRBV7-9 and TRBJ1-1; 7 nucleotides align to TRBD1. Germline-derived CDR1 and CDR2 are SEHNR and FQNEAQ (reference sequence). The V gene end was trimmed by 5 bases and the J gene end by 3 bases; junction bases not matched to a gene: 12. This CDR3 contains 16 residues. Here the CDR3 reads CASSPPWGQGDTEAFF. The CDR3 bases are TGTGCCAGCAGCCCACCTTGGGGGCAGGGGGACACTGAAGCTTTCTTT.